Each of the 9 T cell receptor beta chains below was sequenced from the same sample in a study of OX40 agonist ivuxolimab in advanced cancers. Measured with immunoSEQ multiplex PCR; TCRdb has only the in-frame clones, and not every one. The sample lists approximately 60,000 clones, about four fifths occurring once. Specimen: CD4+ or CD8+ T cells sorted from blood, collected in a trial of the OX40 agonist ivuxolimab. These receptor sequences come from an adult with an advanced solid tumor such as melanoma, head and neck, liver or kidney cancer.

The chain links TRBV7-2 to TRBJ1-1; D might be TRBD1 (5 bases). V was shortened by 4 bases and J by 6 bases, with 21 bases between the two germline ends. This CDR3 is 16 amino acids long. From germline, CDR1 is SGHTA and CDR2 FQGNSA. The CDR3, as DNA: TGTGCCAGCAGCTCGACCGAATTTTCAGGGCTGGCTGAAGCTTTCTTT. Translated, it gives CASSSTEFSGLAEAFF.

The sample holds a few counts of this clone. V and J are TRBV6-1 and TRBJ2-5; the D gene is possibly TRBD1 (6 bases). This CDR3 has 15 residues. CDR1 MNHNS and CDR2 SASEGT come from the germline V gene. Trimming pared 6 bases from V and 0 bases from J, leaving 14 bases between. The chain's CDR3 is CASRTFNRDQETQYF. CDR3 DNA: TGTGCCAGCAGGACTTTTAACAGGGACCAAGAGACCCAGTACTTC.

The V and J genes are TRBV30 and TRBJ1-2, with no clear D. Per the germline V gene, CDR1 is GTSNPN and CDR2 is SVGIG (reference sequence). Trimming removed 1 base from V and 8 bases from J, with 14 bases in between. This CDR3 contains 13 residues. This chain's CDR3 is CAWSESGRRGYTF. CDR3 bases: TGTGCCTGGAGTGAAAGCGGGCGCCGAGGCTACACCTTC.

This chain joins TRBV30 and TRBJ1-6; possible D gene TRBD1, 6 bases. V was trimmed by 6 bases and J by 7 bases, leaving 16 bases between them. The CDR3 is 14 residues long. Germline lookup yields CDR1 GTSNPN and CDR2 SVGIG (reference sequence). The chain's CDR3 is CACPRGGENSPLHF. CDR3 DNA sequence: TGTGCCTGTCCCAGGGGCGGAGAGAATTCACCCCTCCACTTT. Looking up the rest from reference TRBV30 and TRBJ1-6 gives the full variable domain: SQTIHQWPATLVQPVGSPLSLECTVEGTSNPNLYWYRQAAGRGLQLLFYSVGIGQISSEVPQNLSASRPQDRQFILSSKKLLLSDSGFYLCACPRGGENSPLHFGNGTRLTVT.

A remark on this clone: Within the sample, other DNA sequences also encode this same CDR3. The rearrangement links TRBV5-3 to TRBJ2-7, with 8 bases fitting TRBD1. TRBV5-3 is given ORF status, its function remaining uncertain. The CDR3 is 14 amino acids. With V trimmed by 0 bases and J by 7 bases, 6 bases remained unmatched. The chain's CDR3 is CARSLGQGAREQYF. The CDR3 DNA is TGTGCCAGAAGCTTGGGGCAGGGGGCTCGGGAGCAGTACTTC.

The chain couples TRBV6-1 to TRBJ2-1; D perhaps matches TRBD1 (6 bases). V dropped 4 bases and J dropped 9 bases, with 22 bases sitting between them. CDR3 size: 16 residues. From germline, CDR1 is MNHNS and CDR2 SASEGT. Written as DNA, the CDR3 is TGTGCCAGCAGTGCCGTCAGGGGCTCGTTTATTAGTGAGCAGTTCTTC. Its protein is CASSAVRGSFISEQFF.

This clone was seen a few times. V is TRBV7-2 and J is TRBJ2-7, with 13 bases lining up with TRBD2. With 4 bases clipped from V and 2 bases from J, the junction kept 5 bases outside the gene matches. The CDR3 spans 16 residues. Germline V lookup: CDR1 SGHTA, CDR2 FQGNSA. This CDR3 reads CASSSGLAGSTYEQYF. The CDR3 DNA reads TGTGCCAGCAGCTCGGGACTAGCGGGGTCTACCTACGAGCAGTACTTC.

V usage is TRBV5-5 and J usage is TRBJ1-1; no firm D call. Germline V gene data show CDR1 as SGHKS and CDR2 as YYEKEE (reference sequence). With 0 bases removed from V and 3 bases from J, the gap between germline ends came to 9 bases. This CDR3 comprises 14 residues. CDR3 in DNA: TGTGCCAGCAGCTTGGCCGGGGTATACACTGAAGCTTTCTTT. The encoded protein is CASSLAGVYTEAFF.

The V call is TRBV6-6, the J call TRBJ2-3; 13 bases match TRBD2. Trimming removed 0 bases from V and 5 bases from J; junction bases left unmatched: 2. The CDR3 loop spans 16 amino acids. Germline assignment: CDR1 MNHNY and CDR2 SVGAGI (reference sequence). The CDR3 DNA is TGTGCCAGCAGTTACTCACTAGCGGGGGGGCAAGATACGCAGTATTTT. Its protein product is CASSYSLAGGQDTQYF.